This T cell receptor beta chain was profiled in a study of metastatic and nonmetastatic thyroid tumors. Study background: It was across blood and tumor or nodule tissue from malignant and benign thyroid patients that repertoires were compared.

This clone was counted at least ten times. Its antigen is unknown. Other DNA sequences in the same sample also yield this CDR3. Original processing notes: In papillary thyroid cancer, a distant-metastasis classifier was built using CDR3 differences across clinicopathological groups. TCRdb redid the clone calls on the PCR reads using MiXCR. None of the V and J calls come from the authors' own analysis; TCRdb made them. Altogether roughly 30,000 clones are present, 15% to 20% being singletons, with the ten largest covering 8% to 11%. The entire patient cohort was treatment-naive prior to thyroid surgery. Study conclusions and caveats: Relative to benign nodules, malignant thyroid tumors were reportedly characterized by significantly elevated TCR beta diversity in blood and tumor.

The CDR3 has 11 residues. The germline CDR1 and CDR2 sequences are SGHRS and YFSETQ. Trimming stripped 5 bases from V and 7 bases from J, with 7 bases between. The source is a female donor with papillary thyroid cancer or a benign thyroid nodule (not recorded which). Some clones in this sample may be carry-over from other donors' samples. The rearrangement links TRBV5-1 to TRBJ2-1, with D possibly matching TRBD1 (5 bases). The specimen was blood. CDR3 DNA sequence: TGCGCCAGCAGACAGGCGAATGAGCAGTTCTTC. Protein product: CASRQANEQFF.